The clone carrying this TCR beta chain was counted between two and nine times. Its target is unknown. Germline lookup yields CDR1 KGHDR and CDR2 SFDVKD. Trimming cost V 1 base and J 8 bases, with 11 bases left between them. The CDR3 has 14 amino acids. TCRdb fed the 5' RACE reads into MiXCR, producing one record per CDR3 protein. This table has fewer than 30,000 distinct CDR3 sequences, over 7.5% appearing once. This record belongs to a study of spatial heterogeneity in lung cancer. The wider study: Sequenced were any available follow-up PBMC samples, which had been obtained a median of around 2 years after resection. More beta-chain than alpha-chain sequences were consistently detected. Study-wide results and caveats: TCRs found ubiquitously expanded in tumor appeared in blood more at resection than at follow-up.

Time point defined: blood at routine non-recurrence follow-up after resection. The sequence was obtained from a male donor with early-stage non-small cell lung cancer. The material sequenced was PBMCs, taken at follow-up. This chain links TRBV24-1 with TRBJ2-1, with D possibly TRBD2 on 7 matching bases. The chain's CDR3 is CATSDFGGADEQFF. In DNA form, the CDR3 reads TGTGCCACCAGTGATTTTGGGGGGGCGGATGAGCAGTTCTTC.